What follows are 10 T cell receptor beta chains derived from one specimen sequenced in a study of blood T cell repertoires in COVID-19. Sequencing was performed with immunoSEQ multiplex PCR; in TCRdb, only in-frame clones are kept and a portion is missing. The repertoire includes about 130,000 clones, roughly 86% of them detected once, and roughly 5.4% sits in the top ten. The sample taken for sequencing was peripheral blood. These receptors all come from a human donor in a cohort sampled during active COVID-19.

CDR3 nucleotides: TGTGCCTGGAGTGTTTTACTAGGCTATGGCTACACCTTC. Its translation: CAWSVLLGYGYTF. The chain uses TRBV30 and TRBJ1-2; no reliable D call. In germline, CDR1 is GTSNPN, CDR2 SVGIG (reference sequence). The CDR3 is 13 residues long. Trimming pared 0 bases from V and 4 bases from J, leaving 9 bases between.

The chain is built from TRBV25-1 and TRBJ1-4; TRBD1 agrees at 8 bases. Trimming took 6 bases from V and 7 from J; bases not matched to a gene: 7. Germline CDR1 MGHDK, CDR2 SYGVNS. The length of the CDR3 is 14 residues. The CDR3 sequence: CASSPDRDGEKLFF. DNA for the CDR3: TGTGCCAGCAGCCCGGACAGGGACGGTGAAAAACTGTTTTTT. Full variable domain (rest looked up from reference TRBV25-1 and TRBJ1-4): EADIYQTPRYLVIGTGKKITLECSQTMGHDKMYWYQQDPGMELHLIHYSYGVNSTEKGDLSSESTVSRIRTEHFPLTLESARPSHTSQYLCASSPDRDGEKLFFGSGTQLSVL.

The rearrangement joins TRBV18 to TRBJ2-5; 7 nucleotides agree with TRBD2. This CDR3 spans 14 amino acids. V trimming: 4 bases; J trimming: 3 bases; junction bases outside the gene matches: 5. From germline, CDR1 is KGHSH and CDR2 LQKENI. CDR3: CASSLLLAEETQYF. The CDR3 DNA follows: TGTGCCAGCTCACTACTGCTAGCGGAAGAGACCCAGTACTTC.

The chain links TRBV19 to TRBJ1-4; D ambiguous. The CDR3 has 14 residues. The V and J ends lost 5 bases and 6 bases respectively, with 13 bases between them. Germline-derived CDR1 and CDR2 are LNHDA and SQIVND (reference sequence). This CDR3 is CASSFRREDEKLFF. CDR3 sequence (DNA): TGTGCCAGTAGTTTCCGACGGGAGGATGAAAAACTGTTTTTT.

This sequence joins TRBV29-1 and TRBJ1-2, with 7 nucleotides matching TRBD1. J lost 7 bases, V lost 6 bases, and 26 bases had no gene match. CDR3 length equals 18 residues. CDR1 is SQVTM and CDR2 is ANQGSEA in the germline V gene. DNA of the CDR3: TGCAGCGTCTCCGGGAGTGCGGGTTTTGGAGGGGGCGTTAGTGGCTACACCTTC. It encodes CSVSGSAGFGGGVSGYTF.

This sequence joins TRBV19 and TRBJ1-2; unclear D gene. The CDR3 runs 13 residues. Germline V gene lookup returns CDR1 LNHDA and CDR2 SQIVND (reference sequence). Trimming removed 11 bases at V and 2 bases at J, with 15 bases between. The CDR3 bases are TGTGCCGTTCATTCCAGGTCAAACTATGGCTACACCTTC. This codes for CAVHSRSNYGYTF.

The rearrangement links TRBV3-1 (or the pseudogene TRBV3-2) to TRBJ1-1; 8 nucleotides line up with TRBD1. J lost 4 bases, V lost 4 bases, and 8 bases had no gene match. Germline values: CDR1 LGHDT, CDR2 YNNKEL (reference sequence). The CDR3 has 15 amino acids. The CDR3 coding sequence is TGTGCCAGCAGCCGCCTCTCTACAGGGGGCACTGAAGCTTTCTTT. It specifies CASSRLSTGGTEAFF.

The chain has TRBV5-1 and TRBJ2-4; 9 nucleotides align to TRBD2. The junction had 5 bases not matched to a gene; V was cut back by 0 bases and J by 1 base. CDR3 size: 17 residues. Germline CDR1 SGHRS, CDR2 YFSETQ. CDR3 sequence reads: CASSLGFSGSAKNIQYF. The CDR3 DNA follows: TGCGCCAGCAGCTTGGGGTTTAGCGGGAGCGCCAAAAACATTCAGTACTTC.

The chain is built from TRBV7-3 and TRBJ2-1; 9 bases align to TRBD2. V lost 4 bases to trimming and J lost 10 bases; unmatched junction nucleotides: 11. This CDR3 is 15 amino acids long. Germline loops: CDR1 SGHTA, CDR2 FQGTGA. CDR3 protein: CASSSRGLASGEQFF. CDR3 DNA: TGTGCCAGCAGCTCCCGCGGACTAGCGTCCGGGGAGCAGTTCTTC.

The chain uses TRBV10-2 and TRBJ1-1; 7 nucleotides align to TRBD1. Germline V gives CDR1 WSHSY, CDR2 SAAADI. The CDR3 covers 14 residues. Trimming cost V 6 bases and J 1 base; bases outside gene matches: 5. Written as DNA, the CDR3 is TGCGCCAGCAGCCGGGACAGACCGAACACTGAAGCTTTCTTT. Its translation: CASSRDRPNTEAFF.